The rows below give T cell receptor beta chains drawn from one sample of a study of T cell responses to AZD1222 COVID-19 vaccine. Repertoires were generated with immunoSEQ multiplex PCR, while TCRdb's copy carries only in-frame clones and drops some. The sample has 130,000 or so clones, 75% to 95% seen once. The sequencing here drew on peripheral blood, taken 28 days after the second AZD1222 dose. The source of these receptors is an adult who received the AZD1222 COVID-19 vaccine. Each CDR3 is given with its conserved first and last residue. D genes are given only for firm matches. Clone size is given for some rows only: seen once, a few or many times, or a class if the clone is expanded.

TRBV5-1	.	.	TRBJ1-1	TGCGCCAGCAGCTTGACACCGGGGAGCACTGAAGCTTTCTTT	CASSLTPGSTEAFF
TRBV3-1/TRBV3-2	.	.	TRBJ1-2	TGTGCCAGCAGCCAAGGTTCTGGCTACACCTTC	CASSQGSGYTF
TRBV6-5	.	.	TRBJ1-1	TGTGCCAGCAGTTTGCAGGGTGACATGAACACTGAAGCTTTCTTT	CASSLQGDMNTEAFF
TRBV7-2	.	.	TRBJ2-5	TGTGCCAGCAGCTTAGCGCAGTGGTCGGTCAAAGAGACCCAGTACTTC	CASSLAQWSVKETQYF
TRBV7-9	.	.	TRBJ1-2	TGTGCCAGCAGCTTAGCGCCGGGGGCGGGGTATGGCTACACCTTC	CASSLAPGAGYGYTF
TRBV25-1	.	.	TRBJ1-1	TGTGCCAGCAGTGAGCTGCGAGGAGTCGCTTTCTTT	CASSELRGVAFF
TRBV6-6	.	.	TRBJ1-5	TGTGCCAGCAGTTACGGCGGATATCAGCCCCAGCATTTT	CASSYGGYQPQHF
TRBV7-2	.	TRBD2	TRBJ2-1	TGTGCCAGCAGCTTATCGGCGAGCGGGGGGGCCCCTGAGCAGTTCTTC	CASSLSASGGAPEQFF
TRBV7-9	.	.	TRBJ2-2	TGTGCCAGCATAACTTGGGGCACCGGGGAGCTGTTTTTT	CASITWGTGELFF
TRBV6-1	.	.	TRBJ1-1	TGTGCCAGCAGTGACAACGGGAAGGGGGGCACTGAAGCTTTCTTT	CASSDNGKGGTEAFF
TRBV2	.	TRBD2	TRBJ2-1	TGTGCCAGCAGTGAAGGAGCGCTAGCGGGGTACAATGAGCAGTTCTTC	CASSEGALAGYNEQFF
TRBV19	.	.	TRBJ1-2	TGTGCCAGTAGTATAGCAGGCGGTACTAACTATGGCTACACCTTC	CASSIAGGTNYGYTF
TRBV21-1	few	.	TRBJ1-1	TGTGCCAGCAGCAAAGATAGGTATACCGAGAACACTGAAGCTTTCTTT	CASSKDRYTENTEAFF
TRBV3-1/TRBV3-2	.	.	TRBJ1-1	TGTGCCAGCAGCCAGCAGACGGGCACTGAAGCTTTCTTT	CASSQQTGTEAFF
TRBV6-5	.	TRBD1	TRBJ1-1	TGTGCCAGCAACTCAGGGGGGGGGAACACTGAAGCTTTCTTT	CASNSGGGNTEAFF
TRBV10-3	.	.	TRBJ2-7	TGTGCCATCAGTGAGTCCCGGACAGCCGGCTCCTACGAGCAGTACTTC	CAISESRTAGSYEQYF
TRBV15	.	.	TRBJ1-2	TGTGCCACCAGCAGAGATCAAAGCAGTGGAGGCTACACCTTC	CATSRDQSSGGYTF
TRBV30	.	.	TRBJ1-5	TGTGCCTGGAGTAGGGCGGGGACCCAGCCCCAGCATTTT	CAWSRAGTQPQHF
TRBV9	.	TRBD2	TRBJ2-3	TGTGCCAGCAGCGTAGCGGGGGGGGTGGATACGCAGTATTTT	CASSVAGGVDTQYF
TRBV18	once	TRBD2	TRBJ2-3	TGTGCCAGCCGGGGAGGGTCTTCTTCAGATACGCAGTATTTT	CASRGGSSSDTQYF
TRBV30	few	.	TRBJ2-2	TGTGCCTGGAACTATGAGCAGCGCACCGGGGAGCTGTTTTTT	CAWNYEQRTGELFF
TRBV11-2	.	.	TRBJ1-1	TGTGCCAGCAGCTTAGATGGGGCCGGTATGAACACTGAAGCTTTCTTT	CASSLDGAGMNTEAFF
TRBV12-3/TRBV12-4	few	TRBD1	TRBJ1-1	TGTGCCAGCAGCATAACAGGGGGCACTGAAGCTTTCTTT	CASSITGGTEAFF
TRBV5-1	.	.	TRBJ1-2	TGCGCCAGCAGTCTGGGGACATTTAACTATGGCTACACCTTC	CASSLGTFNYGYTF
TRBV27	.	.	TRBJ1-1	TGTGCCAGCAGTCGAAGCAACAGTTACACTGAAGCTTTCTTT	CASSRSNSYTEAFF
TRBV7-9	.	.	TRBJ1-5	TGTGCCAGCAGCGCCCCTCTGGGGCCCCAGCATTTT	CASSAPLGPQHF
TRBV15	.	.	TRBJ1-5	TGTGCCACCAGCAGACAATTTGATCAGCCCCAGCATTTT	CATSRQFDQPQHF
TRBV7-3	once	.	TRBJ1-4	TGTGCCAGCAGCTTATTCAGGGCAGCTAATGAAAAACTGTTTTTT	CASSLFRAANEKLFF
TRBV6-2/TRBV6-3	.	TRBD1	TRBJ1-2	TGTGCCAGCAGCCAGGGACAGACCTATGGCTACACCTTC	CASSQGQTYGYTF
TRBV11-3	.	TRBD2	TRBJ2-3	TGTGCCAGCAGCAGACCGGGACTAGCGGGGGGGGAAAGCACAGATACGCAGTATTTT	CASSRPGLAGGESTDTQYF
TRBV10-3	.	.	TRBJ2-2	TGTGCCATCAGTGGCGCTAGCGCCGGGGAGCTGTTTTTT	CAISGASAGELFF
TRBV5-6	few	.	TRBJ1-4	TGTGCCAGCAGCCCTGGTGCAACTAATGAAAAACTGTTTTTT	CASSPGATNEKLFF
TRBV20-1	.	TRBD1	TRBJ2-4	TGCAGTGCTAGTCCTGGGACAGCTCTAAACATTCAGTACTTC	CSASPGTALNIQYF
TRBV18	.	.	TRBJ2-5	TGTGCCAGCTCACCACTGGGGGGCCAAGAGACCCAGTACTTC	CASSPLGGQETQYF
TRBV27	.	.	TRBJ1-2	TGTGCCAGCAGTTGGCAGGGATTGGGGTATGGCTACACCTTC	CASSWQGLGYGYTF
TRBV27	.	.	TRBJ2-3	TGTGCCAGCCGCCAGACGTACACAGATACGCAGTATTTT	CASRQTYTDTQYF
TRBV6-6	.	.	TRBJ2-3	TGTGCCAGCAGTTACCTCGGTACGCAGTATTTT	CASSYLGTQYF
TRBV7-8	.	.	TRBJ1-2	TGTGCCAGCAGCTTAGAGCCGCACAGGGTCAACTATGGCTACACCTTC	CASSLEPHRVNYGYTF
TRBV11-2	.	.	TRBJ1-3	TGTGCCAGCAGCTCTATACGTAGCAGGGCAGGAAACACCATATATTTT	CASSSIRSRAGNTIYF
TRBV5-1	few	TRBD1	TRBJ1-4	TGCGCCAGCAGCTTGGTGGGGACAGGGCATCCAGGTGGGGAAAAACTGTTTTTT	CASSLVGTGHPGGEKLFF
TRBV5-1	.	.	TRBJ2-5	TGCGCCAGCAGCTCCGGGGTGGGAAAAGAGACCCAGTACTTC	CASSSGVGKETQYF
TRBV7-7	.	.	TRBJ2-1	TGTGCTAGCAGCCAGGGGGGGCGCTCCTACAATGAGCAGTTCTTC	CASSQGGRSYNEQFF